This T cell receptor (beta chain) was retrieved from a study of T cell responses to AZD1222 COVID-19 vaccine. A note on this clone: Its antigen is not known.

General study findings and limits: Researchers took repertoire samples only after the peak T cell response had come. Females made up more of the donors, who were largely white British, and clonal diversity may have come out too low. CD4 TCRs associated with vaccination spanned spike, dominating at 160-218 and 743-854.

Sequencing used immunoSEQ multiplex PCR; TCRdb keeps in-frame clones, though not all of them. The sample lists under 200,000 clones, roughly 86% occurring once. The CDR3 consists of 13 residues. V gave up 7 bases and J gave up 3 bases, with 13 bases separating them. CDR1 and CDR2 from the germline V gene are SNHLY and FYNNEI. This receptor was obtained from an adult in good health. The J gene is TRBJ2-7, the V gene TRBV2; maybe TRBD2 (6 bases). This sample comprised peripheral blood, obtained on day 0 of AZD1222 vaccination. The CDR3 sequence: CASTPSGDYEQYF. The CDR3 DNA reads TGTGCCAGCACCCCGTCGGGGGACTACGAGCAGTACTTC.